This T cell receptor beta chain is from a study of blood T cell repertoires in COVID-19. Study summary: There were acute and convalescent COVID-19 samples, and they came from the United States, Italy and Spain. T cells, B-cell-depleted T cells, or PBMCs supplied cDNA or gDNA.

Original analysis: From reference gene primer amplification, estimates of nucleated cell counts were derived. Sequencing used immunoSEQ multiplex PCR; TCRdb keeps in-frame clones, though not all of them. V and J calls and clone size are given by that table; D and trimming were obtained from the DNA. This table has roughly 76,000 clones, 85% to 90% appearing once. Trimming left V 1 base short and J 1 base short, with 6 bases between. CDR3 length: 14 residues. Germline CDR1 reads SGHTA; CDR2 reads FQGNSA. Sequencing used peripheral blood. The chain joins TRBV7-2 to TRBJ2-3; a possible D gene is TRBD1 (5 bases). This TCR came from a man in his sixties or seventies with active or convalescent COVID-19. This CDR3 is CASSLEGGTDTQYF. CDR3 coding DNA: TGTGCCAGCAGCTTAGAAGGGGGCACAGATACGCAGTATTTT.